Following are 8 T cell receptor beta chains from one sample sequenced in a study of cytomegalovirus exposure and HLA in healthy donors. Here immunoSEQ multiplex PCR was the method, and the copy in TCRdb shows in-frame clones only, minus some. This table holds 100,000 to 120,000 clones, more than 75% found once. Input material: PBMCs. Receptor source: a woman in her twenties or thirties in good health and CMV-seropositive.

The CDR3: CASSSARGQGDTEAFF. For the CDR3, the DNA is TGTGCCAGCAGCTCTGCCCGCGGACAGGGGGACACTGAAGCTTTCTTT. This chain joins TRBV11-2 and TRBJ1-1, with 10 bases fitting TRBD1. The CDR3 has 16 residues. Germline values: CDR1 SGHAT, CDR2 FQNNGV. Trimming removed 4 bases from V and 3 bases from J; junction bases left unmatched: 8.

The rearrangement links TRBV30 to TRBJ1-1; TRBD1 is a possible D gene (6 bases). Deletions cut 4 bases from V and 4 bases from J, with 19 bases between. Per the germline V gene, CDR1 is GTSNPN and CDR2 is SVGIG (reference sequence). The CDR3 covers 15 residues. CDR3 region: CAWNLGGAWGTEAFF. For the CDR3, the DNA is TGTGCCTGGAACTTGGGGGGGGCGTGGGGCACTGAAGCTTTCTTT. The full variable domain, its missing parts supplied by reference TRBV30 and TRBJ1-1, is SQTIHQWPATLVQPVGSPLSLECTVEGTSNPNLYWYRQAAGRGLQLLFYSVGIGQISSEVPQNLSASRPQDRQFILSSKKLLLSDSGFYLCAWNLGGAWGTEAFFGQGTRLTVV.

The chain recombines TRBV28 with TRBJ1-1; no clear D gene. The CDR3 has 14 residues. Germline V CDR1 and CDR2: MDHEN, SYDVKM. With 3 bases removed from V and 1 base from J, the gap between germline ends came to 9 bases. CDR3 nucleotide sequence: TGTGCCAGCAGTTTTTCTAGTGCGAACACTGAAGCTTTCTTT. This translates into CASSFSSANTEAFF.

The CDR3 region is CASKETSGGAEQFF. The CDR3 bases are TGTGCCAGCAAGGAGACTAGCGGGGGCGCTGAGCAGTTCTTC. The chain joins TRBV2 to TRBJ2-1; TRBD2 agrees at 12 bases. Germline values: CDR1 SNHLY, CDR2 FYNNEI. The CDR3 totals 14 residues. V shed 7 bases, J shed 9 bases, and the junction held 7 bases outside the gene matches.

The J gene is TRBJ1-1, the V gene TRBV29-1; D is ambiguous. Germline V gene lookup returns CDR1 SQVTM and CDR2 ANQGSEA. Deletions cut 8 bases from V and 1 base from J, with 8 bases between. This CDR3 comprises 11 residues. CDR3 residues: CSFRGNTEAFF. As DNA, the CDR3 is TGCAGCTTCCGCGGGAACACTGAAGCTTTCTTT.

The CDR3 loop is CASSPAGLADYEQYF. The CDR3 nucleotides read TGTGCCAGCTCCCCGGCGGGACTAGCGGACTACGAGCAGTACTTC. This sequence joins TRBV28 and TRBJ2-7; 11 bases agree with TRBD2. Germline assignment: CDR1 MDHEN and CDR2 SYDVKM. After removal of 8 bases from V and 3 bases from J, the junction contained 9 bases not matched to a gene. The CDR3 has 15 residues.

This chain joins TRBV9 and TRBJ1-5; D remains ambiguous. The CDR3 is 12 residues long. V lost 3 bases and J lost 8, with 9 bases in between. Germline V CDR1 and CDR2: SGDLS, YYNGEE. The CDR3, as DNA: TGTGCCAGCAGCGGCAATAGTAAGCCCCAGCATTTT. This codes for CASSGNSKPQHF.

The chain has TRBV9 and TRBJ1-3; 10 bases match TRBD1. Germline lookup yields CDR1 SGDLS and CDR2 YYNGEE. The CDR3 totals 16 residues. V lost 4 bases, J lost 0 bases, and 4 bases stayed unmatched. CDR3 coding DNA: TGTGCCAGCAGCACCGGGACAGGGGCCTCTGGAAACACCATATATTTT. Protein product: CASSTGTGASGNTIYF. Filled out from reference TRBV9 and TRBJ1-3, the complete variable domain reads DSGVTQTPKHLITATGQRVTLRCSPRSGDLSVYWYQQSLDQGLQFLIQYYNGEERAKGNILERFSAQQFPDLHSELNLSSLELGDSALYFCASSTGTGASGNTIYFGEGSWLTVV.